Listed here are 21 T cell receptor beta chains from one sample, sequenced in a study of blood T cell repertoires in COVID-19. The assay was immunoSEQ multiplex PCR, and TCRdb's table has in-frame clones only and misses some. Among approximately 280,000 clones listed, roughly 91% were seen once. The sequenced sample was PBMCs or T cells enriched from blood (not recorded which). The receptor set was obtained from a woman aged 55-69 years who had recovered from COVID-19.

This rearrangement joins TRBV10-2 to TRBJ2-7, with TRBD2 identical over 8 bases. CDR1 is WSHSY, CDR2 SAAADI, per germline. V lost 4 bases and J lost 5; bases outside the gene matches: 13. CDR3 length: 16 amino acids. The CDR3 sequence: CASSAAVSGSFNEQYF. The CDR3 DNA is TGCGCCAGCAGTGCAGCCGTCAGCGGGAGTTTCAACGAGCAGTACTTC.

The chain links TRBV9 to TRBJ2-1, with TRBD2 as a possible D gene (6 bases). CDR1 SGDLS and CDR2 YYNGEE come from the germline V gene. The germline V and J ends were trimmed by 4 bases and 4 bases, with 15 bases remaining between them. The CDR3 extends over 15 amino acids. As DNA, the CDR3 is TGTGCCAGCAGCTTGGAGGAGGGGAATTACAATGAGCAGTTCTTC. Its protein is CASSLEEGNYNEQFF. The full variable domain, with the rest looked up from reference TRBV9 and TRBJ2-1, is DSGVTQTPKHLITATGQRVTLRCSPRSGDLSVYWYQQSLDQGLQFLIQYYNGEERAKGNILERFSAQQFPDLHSELNLSSLELGDSALYFCASSLEEGNYNEQFFGPGTRLTVL.

The chain links TRBV7-9 to TRBJ1-5; a possible D gene is TRBD1 (5 bases). V lost 5 bases and J lost 6, with 14 bases in between. Per germline, CDR1 SEHNR and CDR2 FQNEAQ (reference sequence). The CDR3 runs to 14 residues. The DNA for the CDR3 is TGTGCCAGCAGCCTTGACAGTCCTGGTCAGCCCCAGCATTTT. Protein: CASSLDSPGQPQHF.

V is TRBV7-9 and J is TRBJ2-3, with D tentatively TRBD1 (7 bases). Trimming pared 1 base from V and 4 bases from J, leaving 12 bases between. Germline CDR1 reads SEHNR; CDR2 reads FQNEAQ (reference sequence). The CDR3 extends over 15 amino acids. The CDR3 DNA is TGTGCCAGCAGCTTAGAGGGCAGGGGGGCAGATACGCAGTATTTT. The encoded protein is CASSLEGRGADTQYF.

The rearrangement joins TRBV6-5 to TRBJ2-7; tentatively, D is TRBD2 (6 bases). The V and J ends lost 6 bases and 0 bases respectively, with 15 bases between them. Germline CDR1 is MNHEY and CDR2 is SVGAGI. This CDR3 has 15 amino acids. Here the CDR3 reads CASRIVGAGSYEQYF. The CDR3 DNA reads TGTGCCAGCAGAATTGTGGGAGCGGGCTCCTACGAGCAGTACTTC.

This clone was counted a single time. The V gene is TRBV3-1 (or the pseudogene TRBV3-2), the J gene TRBJ2-1, with 7 positions matching TRBD2. The junction had 13 bases not matched to a gene; V was cut back by 2 bases and J by 6 bases. This CDR3 is built from 17 residues. CDR1 is LGHDT, CDR2 YNNKEL, per germline (reference sequence). CDR3 in amino acids: CASSQPIYSSGLNEQFF. Written as DNA, the CDR3 is TGTGCCAGCAGCCAACCTATATATTCTAGCGGTCTCAATGAGCAGTTCTTC.

The gene calls are TRBV11-3 and TRBJ1-1, with D hard to call. Germline V gene sequence: CDR1 SGHNT, CDR2 YENEEA. CDR3 length: 14 amino acids. Trimming took off 5 bases at V and 5 bases at J, with 15 bases between the two ends. The CDR3 loop reads CASSPLSSLTEAFF. In DNA form, the CDR3 reads TGTGCCAGCAGCCCCCTTAGTAGTCTGACTGAAGCTTTCTTT.

The V gene is TRBV6-4, the J gene TRBJ2-1; a weak D match, TRBD1 (5 bases). The CDR3 covers 13 residues. Trimming left V 4 bases short and J 5 bases short, with 9 bases between. From germline, CDR1 is MRHNA and CDR2 SNTAGT. The CDR3 loop is CASSARENNEQFF. DNA for the CDR3: TGTGCCAGCAGTGCCAGGGAAAACAATGAGCAGTTCTTC.

This rearrangement joins TRBV30 to TRBJ2-1; TRBD2 agrees at 7 bases. Germline CDR1 reads GTSNPN; CDR2 reads SVGIG (reference sequence). With V trimmed by 3 bases and J by 0 bases, 2 bases remained unmatched. The CDR3 loop spans 14 amino acids. The CDR3 is CAWSGGGSYNEQFF. The CDR3 DNA sequence: TGTGCCTGGAGCGGCGGGGGCTCCTACAATGAGCAGTTCTTC. The whole variable domain, remainder taken from reference TRBV30 and TRBJ2-1, is SQTIHQWPATLVQPVGSPLSLECTVEGTSNPNLYWYRQAAGRGLQLLFYSVGIGQISSEVPQNLSASRPQDRQFILSSKKLLLSDSGFYLCAWSGGGSYNEQFFGPGTRLTVL.

The chain employs TRBV25-1 and TRBJ2-1; a possible D gene is TRBD1 (5 bases). CDR1 and CDR2 from the germline V gene are MGHDK and SYGVNS. Trimming removed 3 bases at V and 3 bases at J, with 12 bases between. The CDR3 runs 15 residues. The CDR3 nucleotides are TGTGCCAGCAGTGATCCCAGGGTTGACTACAATGAGCAGTTCTTC. Translated: CASSDPRVDYNEQFF. The variable domain in full, with the rest retrieved from reference TRBV25-1 and TRBJ2-1, is EADIYQTPRYLVIGTGKKITLECSQTMGHDKMYWYQQDPGMELHLIHYSYGVNSTEKGDLSSESTVSRIRTEHFPLTLESARPSHTSQYLCASSDPRVDYNEQFFGPGTRLTVL.

Points on this clone: Other DNA variants within this sample encode the same CDR3. V is TRBV25-1 and J is TRBJ2-7; the match to TRBD1 covers 7 bases. The length of the CDR3 is 14 residues. Germline V gene lookup returns CDR1 MGHDK and CDR2 SYGVNS. V shed 4 bases and J 0 bases; nucleotides not matched to a gene: 3. CDR3 amino acids: CASSGTGGSYEQYF. CDR3 coding DNA: TGTGCCAGCAGTGGGACAGGTGGCTCCTACGAGCAGTACTTC.

This sequence joins TRBV28 and TRBJ2-5; 8 bases fit TRBD2. Losses at the gene ends were 5 bases for V and 0 bases for J; bases not matched to a gene: 11. This CDR3 contains 17 residues. Looked up from germline, CDR1 is MDHEN and CDR2 is SYDVKM. This CDR3 is CASSPDRGGTYQETQYF. The CDR3 DNA follows: TGTGCCAGCAGTCCCGATCGCGGGGGGACGTACCAAGAGACCCAGTACTTC. The full variable domain, with the rest looked up from reference TRBV28 and TRBJ2-5, is DVKVTQSSRYLVKRTGEKVFLECVQDMDHENMFWYRQDPGLGLRLIYFSYDVKMKEKGDIPEGYSVSREKKERFSLILESASTNQTSMYLCASSPDRGGTYQETQYFGPGTRLLVL.

V usage is TRBV10-3 and J usage is TRBJ2-7, with D perhaps TRBD1 (6 bases). The length of the CDR3 is 15 residues. Germline V lookup: CDR1 ENHRY, CDR2 SYGVKD. V shed 4 bases and J shed 0 bases, with 13 bases lying between them. The CDR3 loop is CAISASQGPSYEQYF. As DNA, the CDR3 is TGTGCCATCAGTGCTAGCCAGGGGCCCTCCTACGAGCAGTACTTC.

J is TRBJ2-2 and V is TRBV5-3, with D possibly matching TRBD1 (8 bases). TRBV5-3 is classed as an ORF, of uncertain function. The V gene lost 4 bases and the J gene lost 1 base, with 23 bases spanning the gap. This CDR3 contains 19 residues. The DNA for the CDR3 is TGTGCCAGAAGCCCCGGACAGGGCGCGGGGGATAAGAACACCGGGGAGCTGTTTTTT. Translating gives CARSPGQGAGDKNTGELFF.

J is TRBJ1-3 and V is TRBV5-1; D ambiguous. V was pared by 5 bases and J by 0 bases, with 12 bases between. This CDR3 is 15 amino acids long. Germline V CDR1 and CDR2: SGHRS, YFSETQ. The CDR3, as DNA: TGCGCCAGCAGTTACGGTCGAGTCTCTGGAAACACCATATATTTT. Its protein is CASSYGRVSGNTIYF.

This chain uses TRBV28 with TRBJ2-2, with 10 bases lining up with TRBD2. There are 17 residues in the CDR3. The V gene end was trimmed by 6 bases and the J gene end by 8 bases; junction bases not matched to a gene: 15. CDR1 and CDR2 from the germline V gene are MDHEN and SYDVKM. Written as DNA, the CDR3 is TGTGCCAGCAGCCCTCTCGGGCAGCGGGAGGGCCCTGGGGAGCTGTTTTTT. Protein: CASSPLGQREGPGELFF. Variable domain in full (rest from reference TRBV28 and TRBJ2-2): DVKVTQSSRYLVKRTGEKVFLECVQDMDHENMFWYRQDPGLGLRLIYFSYDVKMKEKGDIPEGYSVSREKKERFSLILESASTNQTSMYLCASSPLGQREGPGELFFGEGSRLTVL.

The gene calls are TRBV18 and TRBJ2-7, with 7 bases that match TRBD2. Germline trimming cut 3 bases from V and 0 bases from J; bases unmatched to any gene: 8. The CDR3 extends over 16 amino acids. The germline V gene encodes CDR1 KGHSH and CDR2 LQKENI. CDR3 in DNA: TGTGCCAGCTCACCGTTTTCTAGCGGATACTCCTACGAGCAGTACTTC. Its protein product is CASSPFSSGYSYEQYF.

This chain connects TRBV6-1 to TRBJ2-6, with a possible D match to TRBD1 (7 bases). From germline, CDR1 is MNHNS and CDR2 SASEGT. The V end lost 4 bases, the J end lost 1 base, and 14 bases lay between the germline ends. The CDR3 consists of 17 residues. The CDR3 bases are TGTGCCAGCAGTGGCCCAGGGGGACTTTCTGGGGCCAACGTCCTGACTTTC. It specifies CASSGPGGLSGANVLTF.

This clone was seen more than once but under ten times. The J gene is TRBJ1-5, the V gene TRBV5-1; D is ambiguous. The CDR3 length is 15 residues. Germline V gene data show CDR1 as SGHRS and CDR2 as YFSETQ. V dropped 0 bases and J dropped 2 bases, with 9 bases sitting between them. The CDR3 nucleotides read TGCGCCAGCAGCTTGGAACCCACTGGCAATCAGCCCCAGCATTTT. It codes for CASSLEPTGNQPQHF.

The genes are TRBV19 and TRBJ1-1; TRBD1 matches at 7 bases. V lost 5 bases to trimming and J lost 11 bases; unmatched junction nucleotides: 8. CDR3 length: 12 residues. Germline V gene lookup returns CDR1 LNHDA and CDR2 SQIVND (reference sequence). The CDR3 sequence is CASSRDSSAAFF. Written as DNA, the CDR3 is TGTGCCAGTAGTCGGGACAGCTCAGCGGCTTTCTTT.

A single count supports this clone. This chain joins TRBV19 and TRBJ2-7; 9 nucleotides match TRBD1. The CDR3 has 14 residues. J lost 4 bases, V lost 5 bases, and 6 bases had no gene match. CDR1 is LNHDA, CDR2 SQIVND, per germline (reference sequence). The chain's CDR3 is CASSLGTGRYEQYF. Written as DNA, the CDR3 is TGTGCCAGTAGTCTAGGGACAGGGCGATACGAGCAGTACTTC.